Following are 23 T cell receptor beta chains from one sample sequenced in a study of beta chain features in type 1 diabetes. Every isolated RNA sample was fully reverse transcribed, so sequencing captured expressed TCRB transcripts. TCRdb's table, derived via immunoSEQ multiplex PCR, lists solely in-frame clones and lacks some. Of tens of thousands of clones listed, over 50% are singletons. Sequencing was performed on Tregs from blood. The receptors derive from a woman under 30 in good health.

The chain carries TRBV5-1 and TRBJ2-1; D gene ambiguous. Trimming pared 0 bases from V and 10 bases from J, leaving 8 bases between. CDR3 length: 12 amino acids. The V gene's germline CDR1 is SGHRS and CDR2 YFSETQ. CDR3 sequence: CASSLELSEQFF. CDR3 coding DNA: TGCGCCAGCAGCTTGGAACTGAGCGAGCAGTTCTTC.

This rearrangement joins TRBV5-1 to TRBJ2-1, with 9 bases identical to TRBD2. The CDR3 has 15 residues. Trimming took 0 bases from V and 6 from J; bases not matched to a gene: 4. Germline loops: CDR1 SGHRS, CDR2 YFSETQ. The CDR3 region has the DNA TGCGCCAGCAGCTTGGTGGGGACTAGCCTCAATGAGCAGTTCTTC. This encodes CASSLVGTSLNEQFF.

The V and J genes are TRBV5-1 and TRBJ2-7, with TRBD2 matching 13 bases. CDR3 size: 15 residues. Per germline, CDR1 SGHRS and CDR2 YFSETQ. J was trimmed by 6 bases and V by 4 bases; bases with no gene match: 7. The CDR3 reads CASSIELAGGREQYF. CDR3 coding DNA: TGCGCCAGCAGCATAGAACTAGCGGGAGGGCGCGAGCAGTACTTC.

This clone was picked up a small number of times. V gene TRBV19 combines with J gene TRBJ2-5, with 8 bases lining up with TRBD2. The ends lost 9 bases at V and 5 bases at J; junction bases unmatched: 8. Germline values: CDR1 LNHDA, CDR2 SQIVND (reference sequence). The CDR3 runs 13 residues. In DNA, the CDR3 is TGTGCCAGCACCGGGACTAGTTCGGAGACCCAGTACTTC. This codes for CASTGTSSETQYF.

V is TRBV2 and J is TRBJ2-7; 8 nucleotides match TRBD2. V shed 6 bases and J 5 bases; nucleotides not matched to a gene: 6. The CDR3 length is 13 residues. Germline V gives CDR1 SNHLY, CDR2 FYNNEI. The CDR3 loop is CASSGTRFNEQYF. The DNA of the CDR3 is TGTGCCAGCAGCGGGACTAGATTCAACGAGCAGTACTTC.

Only one count was recorded for this clone. This chain connects TRBV4-1 to TRBJ1-4; no definite D call. The germline gives CDR1 MGHRA, CDR2 YSYEKL. The CDR3 consists of 13 residues. Trimming removed 0 bases from V and 7 bases from J, with 6 bases in between. The CDR3 loop reads CASSQDIIEKLFF. CDR3 in DNA: TGCGCCAGCAGCCAAGATATTATTGAAAAACTGTTTTTT.

A remark on this clone: One junction end disagrees with the germline gene, perhaps due to a read error. CDR3 residues: CASSFYSGQITAEQYF. CDR3 nucleotides: TGTGCCAGTAGTTTTTACTCGGGACAGATAACGGCCGAGCAGTACTTC. V is TRBV27 and J is TRBJ2-7; 7 bases agree with TRBD1. The CDR3 is made up of 16 amino acids. Germline CDR1 is MNHEY and CDR2 is SMNVEV (reference sequence).

This clone was seen more than once but under ten times. The genes are TRBV5-1 and TRBJ2-7; D unresolved. The CDR3 sequence is 12 residues long. Between the trimmed V and J ends, which lost 4 bases and 5 bases, there was a span of 10 bases. CDR1 is SGHRS, CDR2 YFSETQ, per germline. CDR3 in amino acids: CASSPTLDEQYF. CDR3 nucleotide sequence: TGCGCCAGCAGCCCCACCCTAGACGAGCAGTACTTC.

The chain employs TRBV5-1 and TRBJ2-1; 9 bases map to TRBD2. Germline V gene lookup returns CDR1 SGHRS and CDR2 YFSETQ. Trimming removed 0 bases from V and 9 bases from J; junction bases left unmatched: 4. The CDR3 extends over 14 amino acids. This CDR3 reads CASSLVTSGSEQFF. The CDR3 nucleotides read TGCGCCAGCAGCTTGGTGACTAGCGGTAGTGAGCAGTTCTTC.

This clone was seen a handful of times. The chain is built from TRBV7-2 and TRBJ1-1; TRBD1 aligns across 10 bases. The CDR3 is made up of 13 amino acids. Trimming cost V 5 bases and J 10 bases; bases outside gene matches: 7. The germline CDR1 and CDR2 sequences are SGHTA and FQGNSA. CDR3 in DNA: TGTGCCAGCAGCCCGGGACAGGGGATGACAGCTTTCTTT. This sequence encodes CASSPGQGMTAFF.

The chain couples TRBV18 to TRBJ1-4; the D is unclear. The length of the CDR3 is 14 residues. Looked up from germline, CDR1 is KGHSH and CDR2 is LQKENI. Trimming stripped 4 bases from V and 8 bases from J, with 14 bases between. CDR3 DNA: TGTGCCAGCTCACAGGGAGGATCAGACGAAAAACTGTTTTTT. Translating it yields CASSQGGSDEKLFF. Full variable domain (missing parts from reference TRBV18 and TRBJ1-4): NAGVMQNPRHLVRRRGQEARLRCSPMKGHSHVYWYRQLPEEGLKFMVYLQKENIIDESGMPKERFSAEFPKEGPSILRIQQVVRGDSAAYFCASSQGGSDEKLFFGSGTQLSVL.

The gene calls are TRBV5-6 and TRBJ2-5, with 10 nucleotides matching TRBD2. TRBJ2-7 matches the DNA end more closely, so the J call is doubtful. CDR1 and CDR2 from the germline V gene are SGHDT and YYEEEE. The CDR3 loop spans 14 amino acids. The CDR3 DNA is TGTGCCAGCAGCTCCCCTAGCGGGAGTTTCGAGCAGTACTTC. Residues: CASSSPSGSFEQYF.

The chain recombines TRBV7-2 with TRBJ2-1, with TRBD1 matching 11 bases. CDR3 length equals 15 residues. V lost 6 bases, J lost 8 bases, and 9 bases stayed unmatched. CDR1 is SGHTA, CDR2 FQGNSA, per germline. The CDR3: CASSFGQGAKYEQFF. The CDR3 DNA sequence: TGTGCCAGCAGTTTCGGACAGGGGGCAAAATATGAGCAGTTCTTC.

This clone was found once. The genes are TRBV5-1 and TRBJ2-3; 7 bases line up with TRBD1. The ends lost 3 bases at V and 0 bases at J; junction bases unmatched: 13. Germline assignment: CDR1 SGHRS and CDR2 YFSETQ. The CDR3 is made up of 18 amino acids. The CDR3 here is CASSSPGQSISSTDTQYF. In DNA form, the CDR3 reads TGCGCCAGCAGCTCCCCGGGACAGTCAATTTCTAGCACAGATACGCAGTATTTT.

Concerning this clone itself: A far larger clone lies a single base away; this is likely a read error. The gene calls are TRBV5-6 and TRBJ2-3, with 7 bases identical to TRBD2. Germline V lookup: CDR1 SGHDT, CDR2 YYEEEE. Trimming at V came to 0 bases and at J to 2 bases, leaving 3 bases not matched to a gene. This CDR3 region has 15 residues. The CDR3 DNA reads TGTGCCAGCAGCTTGGCTAGCGGCCCCACAGATACGCAGTATTTT. As protein: CASSLASGPTDTQYF.

This chain connects TRBV7-9 to TRBJ1-1; D is unclear. The CDR3 contains 16 residues. CDR1 is SEHNR and CDR2 is FQNEAQ in the germline V gene (reference sequence). V lost 3 bases and J 0 bases, leaving 14 bases between the germline ends. CDR3 in amino acids: CASSFIKAAMNTEAFF. The CDR3 nucleotides read TGTGCCAGCAGCTTCATAAAAGCCGCCATGAACACTGAAGCTTTCTTT.

The chain joins TRBV7-2 to TRBJ2-7, with 9 bases identical to TRBD2. CDR3 size: 14 residues. Per the germline V gene, CDR1 is SGHTA and CDR2 is FQGNSA. The V and J ends lost 0 bases and 3 bases, in that order; junction bases with no gene match: 0. CDR3 loop: CASSLAAGGYEQYF. The CDR3, as DNA: TGTGCCAGCAGCTTAGCAGCGGGGGGCTACGAGCAGTACTTC.

This clone has only one observation. V usage is TRBV7-2 and J usage is TRBJ2-1; 8 bases map to TRBD1. V shed 5 bases, J shed 2 bases, and the junction held 5 bases outside the gene matches. The CDR3 is made up of 15 amino acids. Germline CDR1 and CDR2: SGHTA and FQGNSA. CDR3 DNA sequence: TGTGCCAGCAGCCCCCGGACAGGGACCTACAATGAGCAGTTCTTC. Protein sequence: CASSPRTGTYNEQFF.

CDR3 sequence: CASSPQYTGELFF. CDR3 sequence (DNA): TGTGCCAGCAGCCCACAGTACACCGGGGAGCTGTTTTTT. The genes are TRBV11-2 and TRBJ2-2; the D is unclear. This CDR3 is 13 amino acids long. CDR1 is SGHAT and CDR2 is FQNNGV in the germline V gene. V was shortened by 5 bases and J by 3 bases, with 7 bases between the two germline ends.

This clone showed up just a few times. The chain links TRBV5-1 to TRBJ2-1; 8 nucleotides agree with TRBD2. CDR1 and CDR2 (germline): SGHRS, YFSETQ. J gave up 5 bases and V 5 bases, and 9 bases lay outside the gene matches. CDR3 length: 15 residues. The CDR3 DNA is TGCGCCAGCAGAGGTAGCGGGATTTTGAACAATGAGCAGTTCTTC. This codes for CASRGSGILNNEQFF.

The chain combines TRBV30 with TRBJ1-5; 7 positions agree with TRBD1. The CDR3 has 15 amino acids. Germline V gene data show CDR1 as GTSNPN and CDR2 as SVGIG (reference sequence). V lost 3 bases and J lost 7; bases outside the gene matches: 12. CDR3 sequence (DNA): TGTGCCTGGAGCCCTAAAGGGGGCTCGGGACAGCCCCAGCATTTT. Amino acids: CAWSPKGGSGQPQHF. The full variable domain, with the rest looked up from reference TRBV30 and TRBJ1-5, is SQTIHQWPATLVQPVGSPLSLECTVEGTSNPNLYWYRQAAGRGLQLLFYSVGIGQISSEVPQNLSASRPQDRQFILSSKKLLLSDSGFYLCAWSPKGGSGQPQHFGDGTRLSIL.

This clone came up a few times. This chain joins TRBV10-3 and TRBJ1-4; D might be TRBD1 (5 bases). Germline lookup yields CDR1 ENHRY and CDR2 SYGVKD. Trimming shortened V by 6 bases and J by 3 bases, and 8 bases separated the two germline ends. The CDR3 consists of 13 residues. CDR3 DNA: TGTGCCATCAGGGGGGAGGCTAATGAAAAACTGTTTTTT. It codes for CAIRGEANEKLFF.

In its sample, this clone was seen a few times. The chain has TRBV28 and TRBJ1-4; the D gene is possibly TRBD1 (5 bases). V dropped 6 bases and J dropped 4 bases, with 9 bases sitting between them. Germline V gene sequence: CDR1 MDHEN, CDR2 SYDVKM. The CDR3 has 13 amino acids. The CDR3 DNA reads TGTGCCAGCAGACCGGGGGTTAATGAAAAACTGTTTTTT. Translation: CASRPGVNEKLFF.